The next 17 T cell receptor beta chains were all read from a single sample in a study of T cells in narcolepsy. Method: immunoSEQ multiplex PCR; TCRdb's copy keeps in-frame clones and lacks some. The sample contains about 37,000 clones, approximately 80% of which appear only once. Sequenced material: memory (CD45RA-) CD4+ T cells from blood. The receptors originated from a human donor in good health.

This clone is labeled medium-sized. The chain has TRBV19 and TRBJ1-1; 7 bases are shared with TRBD1. CDR1 LNHDA and CDR2 SQIVND come from the germline V gene (reference sequence). CDR3 length: 16 residues. The junction had 9 bases not matched to a gene; V was cut back by 4 bases and J by 1 base. The chain's CDR3 is CASSRRQGHGNTEAFF. In DNA, the CDR3 is TGTGCCAGTAGTAGAAGACAGGGTCATGGGAACACTGAAGCTTTCTTT. Together with reference TRBV19 and TRBJ1-1, the CDR3 gives the full variable domain: DGGITQSPKYLFRKEGQNVTLSCEQNLNHDAMYWYRQDPGQGLRLIYYSQIVNDFQKGDIAEGYSVSREKKESFPLTVTSAQKNPTAFYLCASSRRQGHGNTEAFFGQGTRLTVV.

V is TRBV2 and J is TRBJ1-2; a weak D match, TRBD1 (5 bases). The germline V gene has CDR1 SNHLY and CDR2 FYNNEI. CDR3 length: 15 amino acids. Trimming removed 2 bases at V and 2 bases at J, with 12 bases between. Written as DNA, the CDR3 is TGTGCCAGCAGTGAACGGGCAGGGTCCAACTATGGCTACACCTTC. Translated: CASSERAGSNYGYTF.

This clone has a handful of counts. The V and J genes are TRBV6-1 and TRBJ1-3; D call uncertain. Germline values: CDR1 MNHNS, CDR2 SASEGT. CDR3 length: 13 residues. Trimming shortened V by 7 bases and J by 7 bases, and 14 bases separated the two germline ends. The CDR3 spells CASKSPTGNTIYF. The CDR3 bases are TGTGCCAGCAAATCACCGACCGGGAACACCATATATTTT.

A single count supports this clone. The rearrangement joins TRBV30 to TRBJ2-7; 9 bases match TRBD1. V lost 3 bases to trimming and J lost 8 bases; unmatched junction nucleotides: 11. Germline values: CDR1 GTSNPN, CDR2 SVGIG (reference sequence). The CDR3 is made up of 14 amino acids. CDR3 protein: CAWRAGTGRRQQYF. The CDR3 DNA sequence: TGTGCCTGGAGGGCCGGGACAGGGAGGAGACAGCAGTACTTC.

The gene calls are TRBV18 and TRBJ2-7, with D tentatively TRBD2 (6 bases). V was clipped by 3 bases and J by 1 base, with 16 bases between them. Germline V gives CDR1 KGHSH, CDR2 LQKENI. The CDR3 length is 16 residues. The DNA for the CDR3 is TGTGCCAGCTCACCGGTTAGCGGAGGTAGATCCTACGAGCAGTACTTC. Its translation is CASSPVSGGRSYEQYF.

The chain joins TRBV18 to TRBJ2-3; TRBD2 matches 9 bases. This CDR3 comprises 16 residues. CDR1 KGHSH and CDR2 LQKENI come from the germline V gene. Unmatched junction bases numbered 6, after V lost 3 bases and J lost 2 bases. The CDR3 loop reads CASSPLAGGLTDTQYF. DNA for the CDR3: TGTGCCAGCTCACCCCTGGCGGGAGGGCTCACAGATACGCAGTATTTT.

The chain uses TRBV5-5 and TRBJ1-5; no definite D call. Germline V gene lookup returns CDR1 SGHKS and CDR2 YYEKEE (reference sequence). The CDR3 length is 15 residues. The V end lost 4 bases, the J end lost 0 bases, and 11 bases lay between the germline ends. The chain's CDR3 is CASSPQVVSNQPQHF. The CDR3 DNA follows: TGTGCCAGCAGCCCGCAGGTCGTTAGCAATCAGCCCCAGCATTTT.

The chain recombines TRBV9 with TRBJ2-1; D not certain. Trimming cost V 3 bases and J 3 bases, with 10 bases left between them. The CDR3 contains 14 residues. The germline CDR1 and CDR2 sequences are SGDLS and YYNGEE. The CDR3 coding sequence is TGTGCCAGCAGCGCACCGGGCCACTACAATGAGCAGTTCTTC. Translated: CASSAPGHYNEQFF.

The rearrangement uses TRBV6-5 and TRBJ2-7, with 12 bases lining up with TRBD1. CDR3 length equals 15 residues. V trimming: 5 bases; J trimming: 7 bases; junction bases outside the gene matches: 9. The germline CDR1 and CDR2 sequences are MNHEY and SVGAGI. The CDR3, as DNA: TGTGCCAGCAGTAAACCGGGACAGGGGGCGAAAGAGCAGTACTTC. This encodes CASSKPGQGAKEQYF.

The V and J genes are TRBV7-2 and TRBJ2-7; the match to TRBD2 covers 13 bases. Germline CDR1 and CDR2: SGHTA and FQGNSA. Trimming took 5 bases from V and 6 from J; bases not matched to a gene: 7. The CDR3 extends over 15 amino acids. CDR3 nucleotide sequence: TGTGCCAGCAGCCAACTAGCGGGGGGGCAGGGCGAGCAGTACTTC. Translated: CASSQLAGGQGEQYF. Combining the CDR3 with reference TRBV7-2 and TRBJ2-7 gives the whole variable domain GAGVSQSPSNKVTEKGKDVELRCDPISGHTALYWYRQSLGQGLEFLIYFQGNSAPDKSGLPSDRFSAERTGGSVSTLTIQRTQQEDSAVYLCASSQLAGGQGEQYFGPGTRLTVT.

This clone was seen more than once but under ten times. The chain links TRBV10-3 to TRBJ2-3; tentative D call: TRBD2 (6 bases). CDR1 is ENHRY, CDR2 SYGVKD, per germline. With 7 bases removed from V and 3 bases from J, the gap between germline ends came to 14 bases. This CDR3 is built from 14 residues. The CDR3 protein is CAINAGPRTDTQYF. The CDR3 DNA reads as TGTGCCATCAATGCGGGGCCGAGGACAGATACGCAGTATTTT.

V is TRBV6-6 and J is TRBJ2-5; tentatively, D is TRBD2 (6 bases). There are 13 residues in the CDR3. The V end lost 7 bases, the J end lost 12 bases, and 21 bases lay between the germline ends. From germline, CDR1 is MNHNY and CDR2 SVGAGI (reference sequence). In DNA form, the CDR3 reads TGTGCCAGCAATCGAAGGGAGGATACCCCTAAGTACTTC. Its protein product is CASNRREDTPKYF.

In nucleotides, the CDR3 is TGTGCCAGCAGCACCCGACTAGCGGGGGGCCGCACAGATACGCAGTATTTT. Amino acid sequence: CASSTRLAGGRTDTQYF. This chain links TRBV11-2 with TRBJ2-3, with TRBD2 matching over 13 bases. CDR1 is SGHAT and CDR2 is FQNNGV in the germline V gene. This CDR3 is 17 amino acids long. Trimming at V came to 5 bases and at J to 1 base, leaving 6 bases not matched to a gene.

This chain joins TRBV5-5 and TRBJ1-1; D remains ambiguous. This CDR3 has 13 residues. The germline V gene encodes CDR1 SGHKS and CDR2 YYEKEE (reference sequence). The germline V and J ends were trimmed by 1 base and 1 base, with 5 bases remaining between them. The CDR3 nucleotides are TGTGCCAGCAGCTTGAGGCGGAACACTGAAGCTTTCTTT. Translated: CASSLRRNTEAFF.

This clone was seen once. The chain uses TRBV6-5 and TRBJ1-2; D is ambiguous. This CDR3 region has 12 residues. Per the germline V gene, CDR1 is MNHEY and CDR2 is SVGAGI. With 6 bases removed from V and 4 bases from J, the gap between germline ends came to 9 bases. The CDR3 spells CASREGIYGYTF. Here the CDR3 DNA reads TGTGCCAGCAGGGAAGGGATCTATGGCTACACCTTC.

The chain employs TRBV7-3 and TRBJ1-3; 7 positions agree with TRBD1. Germline V gives CDR1 SGHTA, CDR2 FQGTGA. The V segment lost 4 bases and the J segment 0 bases; nucleotides outside the gene matches: 6. CDR3 size: 16 residues. DNA for the CDR3: TGTGCCAGCAGCTCGGGACAGCCTAACTCTGGAAACACCATATATTTT. Its protein is CASSSGQPNSGNTIYF.

The chain links TRBV4-2 to TRBJ1-6; tentative D call: TRBD1 (5 bases). The CDR3 runs to 14 residues. In germline, CDR1 is LGHNA, CDR2 YNFKEQ. Between the trimmed V and J ends, which lost 1 base and 9 bases, there was a span of 10 bases. The DNA for the CDR3 is TGTGCCAGCAGCCAAGGAGGGGCCAGTTCACCCCTCCACTTT. Translating gives CASSQGGASSPLHF.